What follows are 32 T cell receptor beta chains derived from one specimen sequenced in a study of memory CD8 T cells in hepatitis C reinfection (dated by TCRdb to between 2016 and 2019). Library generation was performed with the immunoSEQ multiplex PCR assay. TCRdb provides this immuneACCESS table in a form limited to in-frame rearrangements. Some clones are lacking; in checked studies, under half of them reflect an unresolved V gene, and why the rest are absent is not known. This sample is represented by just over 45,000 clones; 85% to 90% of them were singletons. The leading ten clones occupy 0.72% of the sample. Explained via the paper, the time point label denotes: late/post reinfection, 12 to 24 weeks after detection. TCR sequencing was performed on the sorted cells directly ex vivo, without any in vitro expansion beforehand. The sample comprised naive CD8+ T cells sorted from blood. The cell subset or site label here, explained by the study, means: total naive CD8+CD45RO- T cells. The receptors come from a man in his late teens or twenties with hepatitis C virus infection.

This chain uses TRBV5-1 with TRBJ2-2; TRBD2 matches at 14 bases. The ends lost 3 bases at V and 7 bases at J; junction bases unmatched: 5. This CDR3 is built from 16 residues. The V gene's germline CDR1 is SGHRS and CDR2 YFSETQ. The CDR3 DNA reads TGCGCCAGCAGCTGGGGACTAGCGGGAGATGGCGGGGAGCTGTTTTTT. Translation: CASSWGLAGDGGELFF. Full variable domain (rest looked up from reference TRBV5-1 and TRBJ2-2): KAGVTQTPRYLIKTRGQQVTLSCSPISGHRSVSWYQQTPGQGLQFLFEYFSETQRNKGNFPGRFSGRQFSNSRSEMNVSTLELGDSALYLCASSWGLAGDGGELFFGEGSRLTVL.

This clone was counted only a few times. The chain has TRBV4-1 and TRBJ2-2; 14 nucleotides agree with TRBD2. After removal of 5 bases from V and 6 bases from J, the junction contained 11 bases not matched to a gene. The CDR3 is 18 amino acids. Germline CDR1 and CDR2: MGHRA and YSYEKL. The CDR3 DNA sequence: TGCGCCAGCAGCTCTTCGGGACTAGCGGGAGTTGTTGCCGGGGAGCTGTTTTTT. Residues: CASSSSGLAGVVAGELFF.

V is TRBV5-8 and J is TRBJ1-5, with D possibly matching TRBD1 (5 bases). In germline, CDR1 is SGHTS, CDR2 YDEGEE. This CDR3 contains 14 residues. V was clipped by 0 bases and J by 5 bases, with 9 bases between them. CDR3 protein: CASSLGDSYQPQHF. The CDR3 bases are TGTGCCAGCAGCTTGGGTGACAGTTATCAGCCCCAGCATTTT.

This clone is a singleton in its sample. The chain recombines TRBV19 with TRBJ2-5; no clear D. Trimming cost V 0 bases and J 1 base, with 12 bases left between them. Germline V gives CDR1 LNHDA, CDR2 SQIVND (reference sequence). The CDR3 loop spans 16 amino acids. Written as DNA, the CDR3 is TGTGCCAGTAGTATAGACCATTCTGGGCTCCAAGAGACCCAGTACTTC. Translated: CASSIDHSGLQETQYF.

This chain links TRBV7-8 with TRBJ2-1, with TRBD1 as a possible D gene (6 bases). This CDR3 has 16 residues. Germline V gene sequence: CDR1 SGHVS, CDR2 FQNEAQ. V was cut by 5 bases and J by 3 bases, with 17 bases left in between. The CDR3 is CASSLTGQGGYNEQFF. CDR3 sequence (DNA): TGTGCCAGCAGCCTCACAGGGCAGGGTGGCTACAATGAGCAGTTCTTC.

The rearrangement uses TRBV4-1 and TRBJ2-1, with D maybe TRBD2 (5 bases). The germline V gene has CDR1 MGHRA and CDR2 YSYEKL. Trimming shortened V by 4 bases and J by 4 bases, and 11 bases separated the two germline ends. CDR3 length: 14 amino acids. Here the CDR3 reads CASSPTRAYNEQFF. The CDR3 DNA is TGCGCCAGCAGCCCTACGAGGGCGTACAATGAGCAGTTCTTC.

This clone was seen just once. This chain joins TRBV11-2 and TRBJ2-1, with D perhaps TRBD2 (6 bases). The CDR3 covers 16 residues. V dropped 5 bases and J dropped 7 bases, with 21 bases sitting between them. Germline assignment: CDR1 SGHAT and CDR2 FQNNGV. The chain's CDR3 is CASSPGGAGPSNEQFF. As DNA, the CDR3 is TGTGCCAGCAGCCCCGGAGGGGCAGGGCCTTCTAATGAGCAGTTCTTC.

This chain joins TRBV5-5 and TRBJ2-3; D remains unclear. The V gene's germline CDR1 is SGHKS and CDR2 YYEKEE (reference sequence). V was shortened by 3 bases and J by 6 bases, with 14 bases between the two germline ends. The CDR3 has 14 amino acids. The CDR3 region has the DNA TGTGCCAGCAGCTGGCTAGGTGGCGGCGATACGCAGTATTTT. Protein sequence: CASSWLGGGDTQYF. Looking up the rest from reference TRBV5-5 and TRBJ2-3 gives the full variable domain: DAGVTQSPTHLIKTRGQQVTLRCSPISGHKSVSWYQQVLGQGPQFIFQYYEKEERGRGNFPDRFSARQFPNYSSELNVNALLLGDSALYLCASSWLGGGDTQYFGPGTRLTVL.

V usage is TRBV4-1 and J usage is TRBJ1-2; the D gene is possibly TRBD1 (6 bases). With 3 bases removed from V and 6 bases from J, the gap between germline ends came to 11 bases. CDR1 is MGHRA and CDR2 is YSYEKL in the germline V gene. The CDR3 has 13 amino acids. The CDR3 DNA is TGCGCCAGCAGCCACCCAGCAGGGGATGGCTACACCTTC. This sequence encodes CASSHPAGDGYTF.

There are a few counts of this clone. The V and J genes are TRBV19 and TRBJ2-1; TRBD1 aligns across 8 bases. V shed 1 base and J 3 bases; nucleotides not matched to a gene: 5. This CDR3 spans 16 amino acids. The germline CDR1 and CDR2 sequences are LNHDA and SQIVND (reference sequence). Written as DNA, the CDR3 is TGTGCCAGTAGTATAGTCGGACAGGGTTTCTACAATGAGCAGTTCTTC. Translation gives CASSIVGQGFYNEQFF.

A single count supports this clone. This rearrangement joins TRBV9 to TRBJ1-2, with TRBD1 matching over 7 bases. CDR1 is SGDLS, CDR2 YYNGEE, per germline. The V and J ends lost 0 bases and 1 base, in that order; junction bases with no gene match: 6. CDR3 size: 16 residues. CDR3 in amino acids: CASSVGGTDLNYGYTF. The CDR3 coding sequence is TGTGCCAGCAGCGTAGGAGGGACAGATCTTAACTATGGCTACACCTTC.

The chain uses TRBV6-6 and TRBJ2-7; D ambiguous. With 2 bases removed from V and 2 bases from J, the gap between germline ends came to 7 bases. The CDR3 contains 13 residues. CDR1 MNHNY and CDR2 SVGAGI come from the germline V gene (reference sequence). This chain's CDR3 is CASSYEEAYEQYF. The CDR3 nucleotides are TGTGCCAGCAGTTACGAGGAAGCCTACGAGCAGTACTTC.

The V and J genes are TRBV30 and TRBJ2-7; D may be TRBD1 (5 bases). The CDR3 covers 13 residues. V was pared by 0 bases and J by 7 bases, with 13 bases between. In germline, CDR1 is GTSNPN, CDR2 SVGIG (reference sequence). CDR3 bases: TGTGCCTGGAGTGTACGCTCAGGGAAGGAGCAGTACGTC. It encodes CAWSVRSGKEQYV.

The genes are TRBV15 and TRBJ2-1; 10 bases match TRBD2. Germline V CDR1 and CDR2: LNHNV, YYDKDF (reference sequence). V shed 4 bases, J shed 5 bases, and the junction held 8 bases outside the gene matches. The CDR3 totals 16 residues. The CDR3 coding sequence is TGTGCCACCAGCACCGAGTCAGGACTAGCGGACAATGAGCAGTTCTTC. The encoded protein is CATSTESGLADNEQFF.

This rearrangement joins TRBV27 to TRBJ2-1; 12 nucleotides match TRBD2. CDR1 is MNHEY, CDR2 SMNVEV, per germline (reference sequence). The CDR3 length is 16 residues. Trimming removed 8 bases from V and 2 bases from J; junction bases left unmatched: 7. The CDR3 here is CASGPTSGSAYNEQFF. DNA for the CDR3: TGTGCCAGCGGGCCGACTAGCGGGAGTGCCTACAATGAGCAGTTCTTC.

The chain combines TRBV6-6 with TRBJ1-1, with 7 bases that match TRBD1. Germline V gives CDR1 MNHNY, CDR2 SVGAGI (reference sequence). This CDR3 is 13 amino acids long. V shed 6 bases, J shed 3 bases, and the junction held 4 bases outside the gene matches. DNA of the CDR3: TGTGCCAGCAGACTCAGGGGGGACACTGAAGCTTTCTTT. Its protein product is CASRLRGDTEAFF.

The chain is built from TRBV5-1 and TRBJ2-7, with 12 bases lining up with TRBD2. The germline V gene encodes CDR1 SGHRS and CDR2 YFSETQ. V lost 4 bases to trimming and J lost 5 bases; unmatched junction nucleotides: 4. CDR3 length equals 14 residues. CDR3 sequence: CASSRLAGVDEQYF. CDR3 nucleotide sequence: TGCGCCAGCAGCCGACTAGCGGGAGTCGACGAGCAGTACTTC.

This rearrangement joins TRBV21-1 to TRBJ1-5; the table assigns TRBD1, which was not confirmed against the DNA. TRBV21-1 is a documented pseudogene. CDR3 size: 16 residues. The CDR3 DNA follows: TGTGCCAGCAGCGAAGCTGGGGACAGGGTAATACAGCCCCAGCATTTT. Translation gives CASSEAGDRVIQPQHF.

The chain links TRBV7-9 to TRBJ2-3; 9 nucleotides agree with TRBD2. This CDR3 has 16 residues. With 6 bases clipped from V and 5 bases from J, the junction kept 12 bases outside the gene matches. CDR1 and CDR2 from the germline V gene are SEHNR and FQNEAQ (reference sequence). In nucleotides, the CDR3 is TGTGCCAGCAGATTTGATGCTAGCGGGATGGGAGATACGCAGTATTTT. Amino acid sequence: CASRFDASGMGDTQYF.

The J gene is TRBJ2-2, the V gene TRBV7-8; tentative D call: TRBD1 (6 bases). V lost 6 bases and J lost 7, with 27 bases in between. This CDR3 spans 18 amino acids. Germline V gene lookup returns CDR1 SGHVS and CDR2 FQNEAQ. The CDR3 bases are TGTGCCAGCAGGAGGCACCAGTACAGGGCAAGGGAAGGCGGGGAGCTGTTTTTT. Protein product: CASRRHQYRAREGGELFF.

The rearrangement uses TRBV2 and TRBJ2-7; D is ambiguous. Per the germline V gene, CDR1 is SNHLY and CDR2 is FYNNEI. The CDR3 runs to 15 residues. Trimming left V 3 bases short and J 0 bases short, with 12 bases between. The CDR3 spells CASSDSRSRSYEQYV. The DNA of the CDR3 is TGTGCCAGCAGTGATAGTCGGAGTCGCTCCTACGAGCAGTACGTC.

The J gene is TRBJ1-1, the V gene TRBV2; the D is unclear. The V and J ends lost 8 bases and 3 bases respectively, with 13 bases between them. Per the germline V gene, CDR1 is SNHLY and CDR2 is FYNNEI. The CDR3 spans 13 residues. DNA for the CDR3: TGTGCCAGCTCCCCCCCGAGTGACACTGAAGCTTTCTTT. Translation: CASSPPSDTEAFF.

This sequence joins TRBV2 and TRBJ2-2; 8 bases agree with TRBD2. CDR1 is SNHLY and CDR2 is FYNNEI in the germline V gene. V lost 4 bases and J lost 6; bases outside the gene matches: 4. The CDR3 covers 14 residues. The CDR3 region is CASSVTSAAGELFF. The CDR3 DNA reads TGTGCCAGCAGTGTGACTAGCGCCGCCGGGGAGCTGTTTTTT.

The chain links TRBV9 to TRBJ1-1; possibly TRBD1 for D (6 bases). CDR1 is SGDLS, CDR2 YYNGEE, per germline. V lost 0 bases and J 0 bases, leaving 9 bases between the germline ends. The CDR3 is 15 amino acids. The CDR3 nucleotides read TGTGCCAGCAGCGTAGAGGGGGGGATGAACACTGAAGCTTTCTTT. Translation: CASSVEGGMNTEAFF.

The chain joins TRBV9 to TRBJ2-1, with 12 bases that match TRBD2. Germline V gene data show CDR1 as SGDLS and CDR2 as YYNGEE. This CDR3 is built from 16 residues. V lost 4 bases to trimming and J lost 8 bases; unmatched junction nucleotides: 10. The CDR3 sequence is CASSLSGLAGTYEQFF. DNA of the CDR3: TGTGCCAGCAGCCTCTCAGGACTAGCGGGGACCTATGAGCAGTTCTTC.

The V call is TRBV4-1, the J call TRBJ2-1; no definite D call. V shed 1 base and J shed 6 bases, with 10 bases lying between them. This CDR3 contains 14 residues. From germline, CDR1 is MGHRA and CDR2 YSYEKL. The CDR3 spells CASSQGAVPNEQFF. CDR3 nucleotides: TGCGCCAGCAGCCAAGGGGCCGTTCCCAATGAGCAGTTCTTC.

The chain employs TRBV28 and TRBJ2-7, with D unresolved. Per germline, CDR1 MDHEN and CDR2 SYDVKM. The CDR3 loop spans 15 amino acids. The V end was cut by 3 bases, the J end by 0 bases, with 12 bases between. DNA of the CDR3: TGTGCCAGCAGTTTTCGCGGAAGAAGCTCCTACGAGCAGTACTTC. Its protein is CASSFRGRSSYEQYF.

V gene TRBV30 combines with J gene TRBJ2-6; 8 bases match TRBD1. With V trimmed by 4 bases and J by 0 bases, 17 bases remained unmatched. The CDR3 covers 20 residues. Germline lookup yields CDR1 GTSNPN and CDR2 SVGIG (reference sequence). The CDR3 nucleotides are TGTGCCTGGACCAGAAATGACTGGGACAGGCCTCGCTCTGGGGCCAACGTCCTGACTTTC. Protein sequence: CAWTRNDWDRPRSGANVLTF. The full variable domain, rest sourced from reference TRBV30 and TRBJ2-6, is SQTIHQWPATLVQPVGSPLSLECTVEGTSNPNLYWYRQAAGRGLQLLFYSVGIGQISSEVPQNLSASRPQDRQFILSSKKLLLSDSGFYLCAWTRNDWDRPRSGANVLTFGAGSRLTVL.

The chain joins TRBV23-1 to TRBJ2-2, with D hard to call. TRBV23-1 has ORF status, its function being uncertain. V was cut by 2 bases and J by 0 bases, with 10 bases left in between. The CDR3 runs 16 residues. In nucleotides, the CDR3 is TGCGCCAGCAGTCAAATGTCTCCCCCGAACACCGGGGAGCTGTTTTTT. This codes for CASSQMSPPNTGELFF.

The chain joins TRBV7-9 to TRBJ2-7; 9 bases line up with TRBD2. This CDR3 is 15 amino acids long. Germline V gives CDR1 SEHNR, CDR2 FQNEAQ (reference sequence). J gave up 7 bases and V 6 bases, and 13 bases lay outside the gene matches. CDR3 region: CASSSLAGVVGEQYF. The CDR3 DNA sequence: TGTGCCAGCAGTTCCTTAGCGGGAGTAGTAGGGGAGCAGTACTTC.

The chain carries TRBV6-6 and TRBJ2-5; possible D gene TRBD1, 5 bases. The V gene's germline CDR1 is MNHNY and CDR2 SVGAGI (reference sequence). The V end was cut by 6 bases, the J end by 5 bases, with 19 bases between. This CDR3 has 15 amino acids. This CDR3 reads CASRPSIDSRETQYF. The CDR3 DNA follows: TGTGCCAGCAGACCGTCAATTGACAGTAGGGAGACCCAGTACTTC.

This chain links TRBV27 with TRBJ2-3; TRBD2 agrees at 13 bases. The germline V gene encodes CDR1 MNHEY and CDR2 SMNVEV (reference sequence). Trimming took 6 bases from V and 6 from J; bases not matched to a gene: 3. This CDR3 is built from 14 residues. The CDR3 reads CASSGLAGADTQYF. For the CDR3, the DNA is TGTGCCAGCAGCGGACTAGCGGGAGCGGATACGCAGTATTTT.